This is a list of T cell receptor beta chains from one sample in a study of T-cell reconstitution after alpha-beta-depleted transplantation in children. TCRdb passed the PCR reads through MiXCR, listing each CDR3 protein once. In the table there are some 490,000 distinct CDR3 sequences, around 12% of which are singletons. Specimen: PBMCs from the stem cell graft donor, collected from the stem cell graft. All receptors derive from a human donor who donated a stem cell graft to a child with combined immunodeficiency. Both conserved end residues are part of each CDR3. The D gene is left open where the match is weak. Not every row has a clone size; where given, it reads once, few, many or a size class.

TRBD2,TRBJ2-2,TRBV30,many,TGTGCCTGGAGGCCGGGGGGGCAAGACACCGGGGAGCTGTTTTTT,CAWRPGGQDTGELFF
TRBD2,TRBJ2-2,TRBV5-1,-,TGCGCCAGCAGCCCCGTCTTAGCGGGAGTCGACACCGGGGAGCTGTTTTTT,CASSPVLAGVDTGELFF
-,TRBJ1-1,TRBV20-1,many,TGCAGTGCTAGAGATTCGGAGGGGCGGGACACTGAAGCTTTCTTT,CSARDSEGRDTEAFF
-,TRBJ2-7,TRBV20-1,-,TGCAGTGCTAGATCGCCGAGCGGCCGGGGGAACGAGCAGTACTTC,CSARSPSGRGNEQYF
TRBD2,TRBJ2-1,TRBV5-6,many,TGTGCCAGCAGAACTAGCGGGAGTACTTACAATGAGCAGTTCTTC,CASRTSGSTYNEQFF
-,TRBJ1-4,TRBV29-1,few,TGCAGCGCCAGCCGGACATCCTCTAATGAAAAACTGTTTTTT,CSASRTSSNEKLFF
TRBD1,TRBJ2-3,TRBV28,many,TGTGCCAGCAGTCCGGGGGACAGGCTCACAGATACGCAGTATTTT,CASSPGDRLTDTQYF
TRBD1,TRBJ1-2,TRBV11-2,few,TGTGCCAGCAGCCCACGTCCCGGGACAGGGACGTCTACCTATGGCTACACCTTC,CASSPRPGTGTSTYGYTF
-,TRBJ2-7,TRBV6-6,few,TGTGCCACTTCTTTTGGGTCGATGCACGAGCAGTACTTC,CATSFGSMHEQYF
TRBD1,TRBJ2-5,TRBV27,many,TGTGCCAGCAGTTCTCTAACAGGGGGCGCAGGTGAAGAGACCCAGTACTTC,CASSSLTGGAGEETQYF
-,TRBJ2-7,TRBV9,few,TGTGCCAGCAGCGTAGGTCCGCAGCTCTCCTACGAGCAGTACTTC,CASSVGPQLSYEQYF
TRBD2,TRBJ2-5,TRBV9,many,TGTGCCAGCAAAGGACTAGCGGAAGAGACCCAGTACTTC,CASKGLAEETQYF
-,TRBJ1-6,TRBV20-1,-,TGCAGTGCTAGAGATGATGGCAGGGACTCACCCCTCCACTTT,CSARDDGRDSPLHF
-,TRBJ2-5,TRBV5-5,-,TGTGCCAGCAGAGACTTTCTGGGACGCCAAGAGACCCAGTACTTC,CASRDFLGRQETQYF
TRBD1,TRBJ2-3,TRBV7-9,-,TGTGCCAGCAGTCCGGACAGGCATGGGACAGATACGCAGTATTTT,CASSPDRHGTDTQYF
TRBD1,TRBJ2-1,TRBV6-1,few,TGTGCCAGCAGTGAAAAAACAGGGGCGAACTCCTACAATGAGCAGTTCTTC,CASSEKTGANSYNEQFF
-,TRBJ2-1,TRBV24-1,many,TGTGCCACCAGTCCCAGAGGGGACAATGAGCAGTTCTTC,CATSPRGDNEQFF
TRBD1,TRBJ1-1,TRBV12-3/TRBV12-4,many,TGTGCCAGCATTCGGGACAGCGTGAACACTGAAGCTTTCTTT,CASIRDSVNTEAFF
-,TRBJ1-5,TRBV12-3/TRBV12-4,many,TGTGCCAGCAGCTCGGACGTAGATCAGCCCCAGCATTTT,CASSSDVDQPQHF
-,TRBJ2-1,TRBV20-1,many,TGCAGCTTCAATGAGCAGTTCTTC,CSFNEQFF